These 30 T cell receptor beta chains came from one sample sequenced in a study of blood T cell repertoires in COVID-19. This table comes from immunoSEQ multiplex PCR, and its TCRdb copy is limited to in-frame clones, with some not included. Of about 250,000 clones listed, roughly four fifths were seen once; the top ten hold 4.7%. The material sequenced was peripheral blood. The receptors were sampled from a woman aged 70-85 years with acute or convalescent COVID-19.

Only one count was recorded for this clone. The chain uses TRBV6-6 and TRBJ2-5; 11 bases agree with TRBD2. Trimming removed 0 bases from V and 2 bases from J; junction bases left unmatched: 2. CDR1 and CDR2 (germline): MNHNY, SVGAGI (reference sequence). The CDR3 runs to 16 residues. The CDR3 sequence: CASSYSSGGGQETQYF. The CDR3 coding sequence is TGTGCCAGCAGTTACTCTAGCGGGGGGGGTCAAGAGACCCAGTACTTC.

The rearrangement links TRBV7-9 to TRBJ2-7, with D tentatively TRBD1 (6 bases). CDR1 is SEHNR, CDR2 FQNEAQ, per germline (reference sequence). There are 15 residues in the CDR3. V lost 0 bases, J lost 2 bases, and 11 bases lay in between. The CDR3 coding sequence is TGTGCCAGCAGCTTAGCCGGGGACAAAGCCTACGAGCAGTACTTC. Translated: CASSLAGDKAYEQYF.

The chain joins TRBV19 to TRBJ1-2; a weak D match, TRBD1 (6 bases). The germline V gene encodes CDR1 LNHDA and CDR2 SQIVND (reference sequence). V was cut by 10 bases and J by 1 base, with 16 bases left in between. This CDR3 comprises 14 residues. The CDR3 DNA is TGTGCCACCATCGGTACAGGGCATAACTATGGCTACACCTTC. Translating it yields CATIGTGHNYGYTF.

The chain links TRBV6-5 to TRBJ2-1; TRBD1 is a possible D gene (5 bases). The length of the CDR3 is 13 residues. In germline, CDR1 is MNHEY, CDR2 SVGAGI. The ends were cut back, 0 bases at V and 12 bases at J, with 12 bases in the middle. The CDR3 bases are TGTGCCAGCAGTTACTCGTTACAGGTTTTGCAGTTCTTC. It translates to CASSYSLQVLQFF.

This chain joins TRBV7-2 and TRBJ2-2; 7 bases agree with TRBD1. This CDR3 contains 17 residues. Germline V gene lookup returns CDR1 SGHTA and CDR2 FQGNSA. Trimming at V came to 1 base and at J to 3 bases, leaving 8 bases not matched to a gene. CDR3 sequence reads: CASSLGRGTIHTGELFF. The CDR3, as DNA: TGTGCCAGCAGCTTAGGCAGGGGGACCATTCACACCGGGGAGCTGTTTTTT.

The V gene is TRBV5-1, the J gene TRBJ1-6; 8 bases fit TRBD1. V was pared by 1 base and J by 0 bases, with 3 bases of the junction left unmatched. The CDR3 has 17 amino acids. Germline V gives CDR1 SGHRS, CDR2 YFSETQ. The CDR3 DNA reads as TGCGCCAGCAGCTTGACAGGGGGAAGCTCCTATAATTCACCCCTCCACTTT. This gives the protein CASSLTGGSSYNSPLHF.

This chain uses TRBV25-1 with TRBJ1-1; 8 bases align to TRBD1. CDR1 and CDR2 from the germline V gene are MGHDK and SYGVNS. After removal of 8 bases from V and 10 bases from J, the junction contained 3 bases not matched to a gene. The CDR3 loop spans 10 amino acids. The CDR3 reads CASLTGVAFF. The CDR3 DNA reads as TGTGCCAGCCTGACAGGGGTAGCTTTCTTT.

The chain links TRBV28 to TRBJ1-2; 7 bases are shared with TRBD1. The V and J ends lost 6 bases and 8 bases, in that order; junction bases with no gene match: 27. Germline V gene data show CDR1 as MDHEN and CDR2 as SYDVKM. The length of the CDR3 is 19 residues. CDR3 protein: CASRYPSGGTTSQRGGYTF. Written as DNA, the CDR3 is TGTGCCAGCAGATACCCGTCAGGGGGGACAACGTCTCAGAGGGGCGGCTACACCTTC.

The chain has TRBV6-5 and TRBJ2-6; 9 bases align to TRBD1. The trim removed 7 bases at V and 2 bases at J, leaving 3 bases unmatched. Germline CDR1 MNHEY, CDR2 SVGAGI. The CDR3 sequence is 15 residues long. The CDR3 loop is CASKTGGAGANVLTF. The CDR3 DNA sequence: TGTGCCAGCAAAACAGGGGGCGCTGGGGCCAACGTCCTGACTTTC.

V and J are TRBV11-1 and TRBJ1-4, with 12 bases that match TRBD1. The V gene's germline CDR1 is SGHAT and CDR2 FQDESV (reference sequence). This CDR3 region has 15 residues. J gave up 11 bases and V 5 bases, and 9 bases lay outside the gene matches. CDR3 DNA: TGTGCCAGCAGCGACCCCGGGACAGGGGGCGTGAAACTGTTTTTT. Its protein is CASSDPGTGGVKLFF.

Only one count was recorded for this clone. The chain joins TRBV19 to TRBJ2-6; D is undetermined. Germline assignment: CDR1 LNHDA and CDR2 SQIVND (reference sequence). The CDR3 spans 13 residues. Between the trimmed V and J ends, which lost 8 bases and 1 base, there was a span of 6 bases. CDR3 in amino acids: CASLYSGANVLTF. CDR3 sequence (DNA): TGTGCCAGTCTCTATTCTGGGGCCAACGTCCTGACTTTC.

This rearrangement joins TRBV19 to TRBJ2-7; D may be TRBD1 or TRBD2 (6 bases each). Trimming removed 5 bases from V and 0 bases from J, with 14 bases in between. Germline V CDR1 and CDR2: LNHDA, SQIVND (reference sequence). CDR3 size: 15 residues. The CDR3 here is CASSLGGRNSYEQYF. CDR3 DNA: TGTGCCAGTAGTCTAGGGGGGCGAAACTCCTACGAGCAGTACTTC.

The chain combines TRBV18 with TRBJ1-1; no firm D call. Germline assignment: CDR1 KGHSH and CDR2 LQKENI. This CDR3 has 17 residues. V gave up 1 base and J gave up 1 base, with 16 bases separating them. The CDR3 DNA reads TGTGCCAGCTCACCACTCTCAAATATACGGGGGAACACTGAAGCTTTCTTT. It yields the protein CASSPLSNIRGNTEAFF.

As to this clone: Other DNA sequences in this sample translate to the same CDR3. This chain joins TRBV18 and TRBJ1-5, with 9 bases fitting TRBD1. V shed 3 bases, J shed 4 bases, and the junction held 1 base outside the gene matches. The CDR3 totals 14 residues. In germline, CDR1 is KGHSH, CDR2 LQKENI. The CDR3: CASSPGTGNQPQHF. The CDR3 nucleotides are TGTGCCAGCTCACCCGGGACAGGGAATCAGCCCCAGCATTTT.

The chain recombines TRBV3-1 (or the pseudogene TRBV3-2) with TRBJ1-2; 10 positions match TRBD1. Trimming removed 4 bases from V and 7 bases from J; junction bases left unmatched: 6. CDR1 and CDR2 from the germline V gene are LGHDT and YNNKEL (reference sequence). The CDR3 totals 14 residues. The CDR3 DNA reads TGTGCCAGCAGCCTACCGGGACAGGGGTTTGGCTACACCTTC. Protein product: CASSLPGQGFGYTF.

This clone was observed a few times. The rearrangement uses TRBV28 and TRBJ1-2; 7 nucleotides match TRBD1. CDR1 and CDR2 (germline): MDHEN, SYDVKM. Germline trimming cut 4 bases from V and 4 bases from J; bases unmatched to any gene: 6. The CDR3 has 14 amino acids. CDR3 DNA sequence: TGTGCCAGCAGTTCTCCGACAGGGCCCTATGGCTACACCTTC. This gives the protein CASSSPTGPYGYTF.

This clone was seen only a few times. The CDR3 nucleotides read TGTGCCAGCAGCTCACAGGGGTCGCCCCAGCATTTT. As protein: CASSSQGSPQHF. This sequence joins TRBV7-9 and TRBJ1-5; 7 bases align to TRBD1. Germline trimming cut 4 bases from V and 9 bases from J; bases unmatched to any gene: 3. Germline CDR1 SEHNR, CDR2 FQNEAQ (reference sequence). The CDR3 loop spans 12 amino acids.

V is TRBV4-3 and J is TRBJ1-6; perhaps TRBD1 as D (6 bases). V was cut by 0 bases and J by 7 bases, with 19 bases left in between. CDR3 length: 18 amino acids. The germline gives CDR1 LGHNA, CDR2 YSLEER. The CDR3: CASSQDYGQISPNSPLHF. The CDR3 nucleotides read TGCGCCAGCAGCCAAGATTACGGACAGATTTCTCCAAATTCACCCCTCCACTTT.

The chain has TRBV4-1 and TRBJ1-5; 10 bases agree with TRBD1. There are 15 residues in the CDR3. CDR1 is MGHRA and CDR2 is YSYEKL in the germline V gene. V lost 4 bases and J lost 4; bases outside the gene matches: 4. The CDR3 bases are TGCGCCAGCAGCCGGACGGGACAGGGGAATCAGCCCCAGCATTTT. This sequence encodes CASSRTGQGNQPQHF.

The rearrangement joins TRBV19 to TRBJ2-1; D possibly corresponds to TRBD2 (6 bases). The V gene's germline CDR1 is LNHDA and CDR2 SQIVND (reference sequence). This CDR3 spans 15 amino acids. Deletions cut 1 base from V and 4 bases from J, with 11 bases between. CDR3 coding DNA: TGTGCCAGTAGTATAGGGAGGGTCGGGTACAATGAGCAGTTCTTC. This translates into CASSIGRVGYNEQFF.

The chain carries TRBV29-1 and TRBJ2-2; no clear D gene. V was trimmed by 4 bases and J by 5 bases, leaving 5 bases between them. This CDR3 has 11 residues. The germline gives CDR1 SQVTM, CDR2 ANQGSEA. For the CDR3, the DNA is TGCAGCGTTGGTAGTACCGGGGAGCTGTTTTTT. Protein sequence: CSVGSTGELFF.

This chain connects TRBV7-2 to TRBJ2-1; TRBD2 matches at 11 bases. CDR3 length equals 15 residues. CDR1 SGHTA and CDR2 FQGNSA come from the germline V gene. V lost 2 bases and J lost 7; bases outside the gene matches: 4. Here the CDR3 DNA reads TGTGCCAGCAGCTTAATTAGCGGGGGGGCGAATGAGCAGTTCTTC. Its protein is CASSLISGGANEQFF.

The CDR3 region is CSVERGSGEQYF. The CDR3 DNA reads as TGCAGCGTTGAACGGGGGTCGGGCGAGCAGTACTTC. V is TRBV29-1 and J is TRBJ2-7, with a possible D match to TRBD2 (6 bases). The CDR3 runs to 12 residues. V dropped 2 bases and J dropped 6 bases, with 11 bases sitting between them. The V gene's germline CDR1 is SQVTM and CDR2 ANQGSEA.

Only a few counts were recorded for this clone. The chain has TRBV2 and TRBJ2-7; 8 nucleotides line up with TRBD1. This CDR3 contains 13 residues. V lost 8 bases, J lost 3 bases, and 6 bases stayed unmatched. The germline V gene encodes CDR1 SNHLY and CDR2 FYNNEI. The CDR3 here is CASLRDRGYEQYF. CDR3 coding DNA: TGTGCCAGCCTCCGAGACAGGGGCTACGAGCAGTACTTC.

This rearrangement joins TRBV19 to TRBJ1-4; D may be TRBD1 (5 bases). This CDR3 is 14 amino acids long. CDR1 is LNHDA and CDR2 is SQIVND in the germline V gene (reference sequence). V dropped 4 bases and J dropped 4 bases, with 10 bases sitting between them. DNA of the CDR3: TGTGCCAGTAGTAAAAGGCAGGGTAATGAAAAACTGTTTTTT. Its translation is CASSKRQGNEKLFF. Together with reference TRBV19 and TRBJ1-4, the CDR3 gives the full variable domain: DGGITQSPKYLFRKEGQNVTLSCEQNLNHDAMYWYRQDPGQGLRLIYYSQIVNDFQKGDIAEGYSVSREKKESFPLTVTSAQKNPTAFYLCASSKRQGNEKLFFGSGTQLSVL.

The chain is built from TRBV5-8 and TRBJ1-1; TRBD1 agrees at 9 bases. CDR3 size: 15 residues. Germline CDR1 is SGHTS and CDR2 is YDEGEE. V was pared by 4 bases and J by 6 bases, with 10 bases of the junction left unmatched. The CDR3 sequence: CASSQTRDRAAEAFF. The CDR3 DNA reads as TGTGCCAGCAGCCAGACTCGGGACAGGGCCGCTGAAGCTTTCTTT.

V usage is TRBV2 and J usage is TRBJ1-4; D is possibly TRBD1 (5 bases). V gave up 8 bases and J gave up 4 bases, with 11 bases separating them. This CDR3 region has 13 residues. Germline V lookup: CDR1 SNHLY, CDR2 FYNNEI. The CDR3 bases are TGTGCCAGCGGGGGGGGATATAATGAAAAACTGTTTTTT. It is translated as CASGGGYNEKLFF.

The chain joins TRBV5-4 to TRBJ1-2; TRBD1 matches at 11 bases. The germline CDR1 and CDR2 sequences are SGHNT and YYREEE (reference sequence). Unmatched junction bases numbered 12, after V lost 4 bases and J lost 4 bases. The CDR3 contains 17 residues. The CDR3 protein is CASSPGQGALPVYGYTF. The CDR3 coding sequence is TGTGCCAGCAGCCCCGGACAGGGGGCGCTCCCCGTCTATGGCTACACCTTC.

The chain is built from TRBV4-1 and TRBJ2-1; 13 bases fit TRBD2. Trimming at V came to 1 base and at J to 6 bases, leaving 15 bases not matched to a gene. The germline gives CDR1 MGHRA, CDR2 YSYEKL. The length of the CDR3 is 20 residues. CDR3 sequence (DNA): TGCGCCAGCAGCCAAGTATGGACTAGCGGGGGACCGACATACTCCAATGAGCAGTTCTTC. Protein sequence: CASSQVWTSGGPTYSNEQFF.

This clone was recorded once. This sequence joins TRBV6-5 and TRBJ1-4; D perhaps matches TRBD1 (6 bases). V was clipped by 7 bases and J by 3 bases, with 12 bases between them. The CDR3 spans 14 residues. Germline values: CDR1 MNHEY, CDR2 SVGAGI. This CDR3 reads CASTHGTSNEKLFF. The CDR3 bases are TGTGCCAGCACTCATGGGACATCTAATGAAAAACTGTTTTTT.